This passage covers 9 T cell receptor beta chains from one sample sequenced in a study of cytomegalovirus exposure and HLA in healthy donors (dated by TCRdb to between 2016 and 2019). Libraries were prepared through the immunoSEQ multiplex PCR assay. The multiplex PCR relied on a mix of 60 forward primers for TCR Vbeta segments and 13 reverse primers for TCR Jbeta segments. Not all clones reach the TCRdb copy of this immuneACCESS table, which keeps in-frame sequences only. Checked studies attribute under half of the gap to unresolved V genes and leave the rest unexplained. The table for this sample lists 38,000 or so clones. The ten largest make up 8.9% of the sample. Input material: PBMCs. The receptors originated from a man in his forties in good health and CMV-seropositive.

The chain is built from TRBV2 and TRBJ2-1, with TRBD2 as a possible D gene (6 bases). The CDR3 loop spans 14 amino acids. Trimming left V 6 bases short and J 7 bases short, with 16 bases between. Germline V gene data show CDR1 as SNHLY and CDR2 as FYNNEI. CDR3: CASRRGQEKNEQFF. As DNA, the CDR3 is TGTGCCAGCAGGCGGGGCCAGGAGAAGAATGAGCAGTTCTTC. Together with reference TRBV2 and TRBJ2-1, the CDR3 gives the full variable domain: EPEVTQTPSHQVTQMGQEVILRCVPISNHLYFYWYRQILGQKVEFLVSFYNNEISEKSEIFDDQFSVERPDGSNFTLKIRSTKLEDSAMYFCASRRGQEKNEQFFGPGTRLTVL.

For the CDR3, the DNA is TGCGCCAGCAGCGAGGTGCCATCTAACTATGGCTACACCTTC. This sequence encodes CASSEVPSNYGYTF. The gene calls are TRBV5-1 and TRBJ1-2, with no clear D. This CDR3 spans 14 amino acids. Germline V lookup: CDR1 SGHRS, CDR2 YFSETQ. V dropped 4 bases and J dropped 0 bases, with 10 bases sitting between them.

This sequence joins TRBV4-1 and TRBJ2-5; 13 bases are a match to TRBD2. V gave up 3 bases and J gave up 4 bases; unmatched junction bases: 2. Germline V gene sequence: CDR1 MGHRA, CDR2 YSYEKL. This CDR3 has 15 amino acids. CDR3 DNA: TGCGCCAGCAGCCAGGGACTAGCGGGACCAGAGACCCAGTACTTC. This gives the protein CASSQGLAGPETQYF.

The rearrangement links TRBV5-1 to TRBJ2-1; the D gene is possibly TRBD2 (7 bases). V was pared by 4 bases and J by 10 bases, with 18 bases between. The CDR3 has 14 residues. Germline V CDR1 and CDR2: SGHRS, YFSETQ. CDR3: CASSRGALSGEQFF. The CDR3, as DNA: TGCGCCAGCAGCCGGGGGGCGCTTTCCGGGGAGCAGTTCTTC.

V and J are TRBV30 and TRBJ2-7, with 7 nucleotides matching TRBD2. The CDR3 consists of 14 residues. V was clipped by 0 bases and J by 7 bases; unmatched bases: 9. The V gene's germline CDR1 is GTSNPN and CDR2 SVGIG (reference sequence). CDR3 sequence reads: CAWSVLGGSGEQYF. The CDR3 DNA follows: TGTGCCTGGAGTGTACTGGGCGGGAGCGGGGAGCAGTACTTC.

The V gene is TRBV7-8, the J gene TRBJ2-7, with 7 bases fitting TRBD2. The V and J ends lost 3 bases and 0 bases, in that order; junction bases with no gene match: 5. The CDR3 has 15 residues. Germline assignment: CDR1 SGHVS and CDR2 FQNEAQ. The CDR3 spells CASSFREEISYEQYF. For the CDR3, the DNA is TGTGCCAGCAGCTTTCGGGAGGAAATCTCCTACGAGCAGTACTTC.

The chain recombines TRBV9 with TRBJ2-7, with 8 nucleotides matching TRBD2. Unmatched junction bases numbered 11, after V lost 4 bases and J lost 2 bases. The CDR3 has 16 amino acids. The germline V gene has CDR1 SGDLS and CDR2 YYNGEE. CDR3 sequence (DNA): TGTGCCAGCAGCTCCGGGGGGGGACGGGGAACCTACGAGCAGTACTTC. It codes for CASSSGGGRGTYEQYF. The complete variable domain, with remaining parts taken from reference TRBV9 and TRBJ2-7, reads DSGVTQTPKHLITATGQRVTLRCSPRSGDLSVYWYQQSLDQGLQFLIQYYNGEERAKGNILERFSAQQFPDLHSELNLSSLELGDSALYFCASSSGGGRGTYEQYFGPGTRLTVT.

V gene TRBV16 combines with J gene TRBJ2-1; D remains unclear. Trimming took off 5 bases at V and 4 bases at J, with 15 bases between the two ends. The CDR3 runs to 15 residues. Germline V gene lookup returns CDR1 KGHSY and CDR2 FQNENV. The CDR3 DNA is TGTGCCAGCAGCATCCCCGCAGGCACTTACAATGAGCAGTTCTTC. Its translation is CASSIPAGTYNEQFF.

This chain connects TRBV11-2 to TRBJ1-2, with D perhaps matching TRBD1 (6 bases). Looked up from germline, CDR1 is SGHAT and CDR2 is FQNNGV. V lost 2 bases and J lost 2, with 9 bases in between. This CDR3 is 14 amino acids long. Written as DNA, the CDR3 is TGTGCCAGCAGCTTAAACAGGGAGAACTATGGCTACACCTTC. Its translation: CASSLNRENYGYTF.